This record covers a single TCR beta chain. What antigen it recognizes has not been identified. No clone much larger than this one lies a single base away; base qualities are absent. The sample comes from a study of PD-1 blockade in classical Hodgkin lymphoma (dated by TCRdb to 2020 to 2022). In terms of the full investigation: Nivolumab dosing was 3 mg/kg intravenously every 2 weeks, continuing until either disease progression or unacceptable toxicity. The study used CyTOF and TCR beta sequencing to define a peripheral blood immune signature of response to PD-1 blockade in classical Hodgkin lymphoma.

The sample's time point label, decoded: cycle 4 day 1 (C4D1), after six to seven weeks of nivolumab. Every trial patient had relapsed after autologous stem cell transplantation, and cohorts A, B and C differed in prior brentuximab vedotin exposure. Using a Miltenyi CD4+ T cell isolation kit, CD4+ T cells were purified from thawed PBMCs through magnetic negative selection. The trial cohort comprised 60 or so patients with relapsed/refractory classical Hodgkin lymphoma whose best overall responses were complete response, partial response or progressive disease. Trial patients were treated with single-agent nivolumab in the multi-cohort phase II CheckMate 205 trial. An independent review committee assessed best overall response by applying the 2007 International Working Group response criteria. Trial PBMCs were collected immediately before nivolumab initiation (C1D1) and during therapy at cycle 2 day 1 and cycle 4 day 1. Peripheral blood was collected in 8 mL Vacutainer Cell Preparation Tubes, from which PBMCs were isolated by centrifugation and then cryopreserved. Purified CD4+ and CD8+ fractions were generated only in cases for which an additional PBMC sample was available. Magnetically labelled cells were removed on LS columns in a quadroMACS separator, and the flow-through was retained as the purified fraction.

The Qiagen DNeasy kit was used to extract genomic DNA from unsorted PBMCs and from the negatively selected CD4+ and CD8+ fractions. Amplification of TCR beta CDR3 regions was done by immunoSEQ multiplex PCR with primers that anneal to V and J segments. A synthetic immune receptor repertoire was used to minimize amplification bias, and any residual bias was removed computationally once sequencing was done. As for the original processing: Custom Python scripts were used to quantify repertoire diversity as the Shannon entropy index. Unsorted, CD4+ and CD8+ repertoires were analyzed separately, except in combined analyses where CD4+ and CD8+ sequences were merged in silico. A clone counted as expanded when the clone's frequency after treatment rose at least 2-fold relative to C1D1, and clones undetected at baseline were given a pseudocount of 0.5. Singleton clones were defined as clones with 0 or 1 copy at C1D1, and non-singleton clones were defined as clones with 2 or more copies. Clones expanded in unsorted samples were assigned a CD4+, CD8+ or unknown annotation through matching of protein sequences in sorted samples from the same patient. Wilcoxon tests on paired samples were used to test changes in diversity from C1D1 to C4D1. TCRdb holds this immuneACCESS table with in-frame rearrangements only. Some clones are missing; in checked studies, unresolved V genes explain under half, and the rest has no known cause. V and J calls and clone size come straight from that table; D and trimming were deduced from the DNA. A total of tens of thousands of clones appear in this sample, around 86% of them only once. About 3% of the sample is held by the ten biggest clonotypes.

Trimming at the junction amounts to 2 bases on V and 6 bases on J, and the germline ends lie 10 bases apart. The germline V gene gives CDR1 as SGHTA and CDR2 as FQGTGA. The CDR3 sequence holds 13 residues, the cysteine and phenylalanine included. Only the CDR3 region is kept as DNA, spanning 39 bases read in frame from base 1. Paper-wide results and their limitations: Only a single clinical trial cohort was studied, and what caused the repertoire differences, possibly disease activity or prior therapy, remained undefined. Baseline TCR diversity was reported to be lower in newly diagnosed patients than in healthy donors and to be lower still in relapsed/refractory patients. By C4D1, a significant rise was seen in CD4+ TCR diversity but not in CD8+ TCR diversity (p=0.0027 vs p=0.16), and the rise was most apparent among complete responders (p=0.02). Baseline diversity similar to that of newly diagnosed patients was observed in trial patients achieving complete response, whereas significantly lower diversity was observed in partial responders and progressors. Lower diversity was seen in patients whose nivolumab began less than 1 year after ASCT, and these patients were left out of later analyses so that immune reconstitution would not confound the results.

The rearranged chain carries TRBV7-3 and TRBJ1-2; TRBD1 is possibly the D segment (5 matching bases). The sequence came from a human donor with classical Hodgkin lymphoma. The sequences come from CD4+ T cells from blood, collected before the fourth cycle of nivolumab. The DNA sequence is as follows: TGTGCCAGCAGCTTAGGAGGGGAACATGGCTACACCTTC. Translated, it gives CASSLGGEHGYTF.